The 28 T cell receptor beta chains below were found in one sample sequenced in a study of cytomegalovirus exposure and HLA in healthy donors. 13 Jbeta primers and 60 Vbeta primers were used for the PCR. Method: immunoSEQ multiplex PCR; TCRdb's copy keeps in-frame clones and lacks some. In the table there are tens of thousands of clones, around 68% of which are singletons. The sequenced sample was PBMCs. The receptors come from a woman in her twenties or thirties in good health and CMV-seronegative.

The chain uses TRBV6-5 and TRBJ2-7; 7 bases line up with TRBD1. CDR3 size: 15 residues. Trimming cost V 0 bases and J 2 bases; bases outside gene matches: 4. Germline V lookup: CDR1 MNHEY, CDR2 SVGAGI. CDR3 sequence: CASSYSRQGAYEQYF. Written as DNA, the CDR3 is TGTGCCAGCAGTTACTCCCGGCAGGGGGCCTACGAGCAGTACTTC.

This chain links TRBV7-9 with TRBJ1-2; D is perhaps TRBD1 (6 bases). Trimming removed 5 bases from V and 4 bases from J, with 11 bases in between. This CDR3 has 13 residues. The germline V gene has CDR1 SEHNR and CDR2 FQNEAQ (reference sequence). The CDR3: CASSPRQAYGYTF. As DNA, the CDR3 is TGTGCCAGCAGCCCCCGACAGGCCTATGGCTACACCTTC.

Comments on this clone: The junction departs from the called germline gene at one end, perhaps through a read error. The gene calls are TRBV7-9 and TRBJ2-7, with D possibly matching TRBD1 (6 bases). The CDR3 runs to 12 residues. Germline assignment: CDR1 SEHNR and CDR2 FQNEAQ (reference sequence). The CDR3 loop is CASSPLSGDGHF. The CDR3 nucleotides read TGTGCCAGCAGCCCCCTCTCAGGGGATGGGCACTTC.

This clone is medium-sized. The gene calls are TRBV9 and TRBJ2-1; tentatively, D is TRBD1 (6 bases). The germline V gene encodes CDR1 SGDLS and CDR2 YYNGEE. This CDR3 is 15 amino acids long. The V end was cut by 0 bases, the J end by 4 bases, with 11 bases between. CDR3 protein: CASSVGPDSYNEQFF. The CDR3 nucleotides read TGTGCCAGCAGCGTAGGCCCGGACAGTTACAATGAGCAGTTCTTC.

The gene calls are TRBV25-1 and TRBJ1-6, with 10 nucleotides matching TRBD1. The junction had 4 bases not matched to a gene; V was cut back by 3 bases and J by 8 bases. The CDR3 runs 15 residues. Per germline, CDR1 MGHDK and CDR2 SYGVNS. CDR3 sequence reads: CASSDPGQGYSPLHF. CDR3 sequence (DNA): TGTGCCAGCAGTGACCCGGGACAGGGGTATTCACCCCTCCACTTT.

This sequence joins TRBV5-1 and TRBJ1-1; TRBD1 might be the D (5 bases). CDR3 length: 14 residues. V was trimmed by 4 bases and J by 0 bases, leaving 10 bases between them. Germline CDR1 SGHRS, CDR2 YFSETQ. CDR3 region: CASSGTGLNTEAFF. CDR3 bases: TGCGCCAGCAGCGGTACAGGACTGAACACTGAAGCTTTCTTT.

This chain joins TRBV30 and TRBJ1-5; D is unresolved. Germline assignment: CDR1 GTSNPN and CDR2 SVGIG (reference sequence). Between the trimmed V and J ends, which lost 2 bases and 2 bases, there was a span of 16 bases. The CDR3 covers 16 residues. CDR3 sequence: CAWSLRSGVGNQPQHF. CDR3 nucleotides: TGTGCCTGGAGTCTCCGTAGCGGGGTGGGCAATCAGCCCCAGCATTTT.

A single count supports this clone. This rearrangement joins TRBV14 to TRBJ1-1; 8 bases are shared with TRBD1. There are 18 residues in the CDR3. The V gene end was trimmed by 0 bases and the J gene end by 5 bases; junction bases not matched to a gene: 14. Germline V gene sequence: CDR1 SGHDN, CDR2 FVKESK. The CDR3 loop reads CASSQDRGVDRERTEAFF. CDR3 sequence (DNA): TGTGCCAGCAGCCAAGACCGAGGAGTGGACAGGGAGAGGACTGAAGCTTTCTTT.

The V call is TRBV7-3, the J call TRBJ2-1, with 7 bases identical to TRBD2. This CDR3 comprises 14 residues. Trimming cost V 3 bases and J 6 bases; bases outside gene matches: 5. Germline V gene data show CDR1 as SGHTA and CDR2 as FQGTGA. The CDR3 DNA reads as TGTGCCAGCAGCTTTGGGGGGGGAGGCAATGAGCAGTTCTTC. It translates to CASSFGGGGNEQFF.

This clone appeared once. This rearrangement joins TRBV15 to TRBJ1-1; tentatively, D is TRBD1 (6 bases). Per the germline V gene, CDR1 is LNHNV and CDR2 is YYDKDF (reference sequence). V lost 3 bases and J lost 4, with 15 bases in between. The CDR3 totals 15 residues. CDR3 sequence reads: CATSRRGSGATEAFF. CDR3 nucleotides: TGTGCCACCAGCAGGAGGGGGAGCGGGGCCACTGAAGCTTTCTTT.

The rearrangement links TRBV2 to TRBJ2-5; tentative D call: TRBD1 (6 bases). With the DNA end fitting TRBJ2-7 better, the J assignment may be wrong. CDR1 and CDR2 from the germline V gene are SNHLY and FYNNEI. The CDR3 loop spans 13 amino acids. The CDR3 region has the DNA TGTGCCAGCAGCCGGGACATAGTCTACGAGCAGTACTTC. This codes for CASSRDIVYEQYF.

The chain joins TRBV10-2 to TRBJ1-1; 7 nucleotides line up with TRBD1. The CDR3 loop spans 14 amino acids. Germline V gene sequence: CDR1 WSHSY, CDR2 SAAADI. J was trimmed by 0 bases and V by 7 bases; bases with no gene match: 5. The CDR3 is CASITGQMNTEAFF. The CDR3 DNA reads TGCGCCAGCATCACGGGACAGATGAACACTGAAGCTTTCTTT.

The chain links TRBV5-1 to TRBJ2-5; TRBD2 matches at 9 bases. CDR1 is SGHRS, CDR2 YFSETQ, per germline. After removal of 0 bases from V and 4 bases from J, the junction contained 7 bases not matched to a gene. This CDR3 is 16 amino acids long. This chain's CDR3 is CASSLGSGGPGETQYF. CDR3 in DNA: TGCGCCAGCAGCTTGGGGAGCGGGGGGCCGGGAGAGACCCAGTACTTC.

CDR3 in DNA: TGCAGCGTTTTCAACATCAGGGTCCTCAGCACAGATACGCAGTATTTT. Its protein is CSVFNIRVLSTDTQYF. The gene calls are TRBV29-1 and TRBJ2-3; D may be TRBD1 (5 bases). Germline loops: CDR1 SQVTM, CDR2 ANQGSEA. The CDR3 length is 16 residues. The V and J ends lost 5 bases and 0 bases respectively, with 18 bases between them.

Regarding this clone: Other DNA sequences of this sample code for an identical CDR3. The rearrangement links TRBV30 to TRBJ1-1, with a tentative D call TRBD1 (6 bases). CDR3 length: 13 amino acids. Trimming pared 4 bases from V and 5 bases from J, leaving 14 bases between. Germline V gene lookup returns CDR1 GTSNPN and CDR2 SVGIG (reference sequence). The chain's CDR3 is CAWTRGGTTEAFF. The CDR3 nucleotides are TGTGCCTGGACCCGGGGGGGCACTACTGAAGCTTTCTTT. The whole variable domain, filled in from reference TRBV30 and TRBJ1-1, reads SQTIHQWPATLVQPVGSPLSLECTVEGTSNPNLYWYRQAAGRGLQLLFYSVGIGQISSEVPQNLSASRPQDRQFILSSKKLLLSDSGFYLCAWTRGGTTEAFFGQGTRLTVV.

The sample holds a few counts of this clone. The chain links TRBV30 to TRBJ2-1; D is perhaps TRBD1 (6 bases). V shed 4 bases and J shed 2 bases, with 12 bases lying between them. The CDR3 spans 14 residues. Germline V gene lookup returns CDR1 GTSNPN and CDR2 SVGIG (reference sequence). The CDR3 nucleotides read TGTGCCTGGACTAACAGGGTACCCTACAATGAGCAGTTCTTC. It is translated as CAWTNRVPYNEQFF.

The chain uses TRBV25-1 and TRBJ2-2; D is ambiguous. The CDR3 totals 12 residues. With 4 bases removed from V and 7 bases from J, the gap between germline ends came to 7 bases. Per germline, CDR1 MGHDK and CDR2 SYGVNS. The CDR3 DNA reads TGTGCCAGCAGTGCACTTAGCGGGGAGCTGTTTTTT. Translation: CASSALSGELFF. Full variable domain (rest looked up from reference TRBV25-1 and TRBJ2-2): EADIYQTPRYLVIGTGKKITLECSQTMGHDKMYWYQQDPGMELHLIHYSYGVNSTEKGDLSSESTVSRIRTEHFPLTLESARPSHTSQYLCASSALSGELFFGEGSRLTVL.

The chain joins TRBV7-2 to TRBJ2-7; 8 nucleotides agree with TRBD1. Trimming cost V 3 bases and J 11 bases; bases outside gene matches: 6. The germline V gene encodes CDR1 SGHTA and CDR2 FQGNSA. The CDR3 sequence is 12 residues long. CDR3 nucleotides: TGTGCCAGCAGCTTCCAGGGGGCGCGTGAGTACTTC. This encodes CASSFQGAREYF. The entire variable domain, with the rest obtained from reference TRBV7-2 and TRBJ2-7, is as follows: GAGVSQSPSNKVTEKGKDVELRCDPISGHTALYWYRQSLGQGLEFLIYFQGNSAPDKSGLPSDRFSAERTGGSVSTLTIQRTQQEDSAVYLCASSFQGAREYFGPGTRLTVT.

This chain uses TRBV10-3 with TRBJ2-7; the D gene is possibly TRBD1 (5 bases). The length of the CDR3 is 11 residues. Between the trimmed V and J ends, which lost 6 bases and 4 bases, there was a span of 7 bases. The germline V gene has CDR1 ENHRY and CDR2 SYGVKD. This CDR3 is CAISREYEQYF. The CDR3 bases are TGTGCCATCAGCAGGGAATACGAGCAGTACTTC.

This clone was seen more than once but under ten times. The junction departs from germline at one end; a sequencing error may be responsible. The chain employs TRBV19 and TRBJ1-1; D is uncertain. Germline lookup yields CDR1 LNHDA and CDR2 SQIVND (reference sequence). The CDR3 extends over 13 amino acids. CDR3 bases: TGTGCCAGTAGTATCTCCCTTAATCCGCGGCCCTCGTTT. As protein: CASSISLNPRPSF.

CDR3 residues: CASSLQGNTGELFF. For the CDR3, the DNA is TGTGCCAGCAGCCTCCAGGGGAACACCGGGGAGCTGTTTTTT. The gene calls are TRBV7-3 and TRBJ2-2; TRBD1 is a possible D gene (5 bases). Trimming cost V 5 bases and J 1 base, with 8 bases left between them. CDR1 SGHTA and CDR2 FQGTGA come from the germline V gene. The CDR3 contains 14 residues. The full variable domain, rest sourced from reference TRBV7-3 and TRBJ2-2, is GAGVSQTPSNKVTEKGKYVELRCDPISGHTALYWYRQSLGQGPEFLIYFQGTGAADDSGLPNDRFFAVRPEGSVSTLKIQRTERGDSAVYLCASSLQGNTGELFFGEGSRLTVL.

This clone appeared a few times. The chain recombines TRBV10-3 with TRBJ1-1, with TRBD1 matching 9 bases. The CDR3 extends over 14 amino acids. J was trimmed by 7 bases and V by 6 bases; bases with no gene match: 9. The germline CDR1 and CDR2 sequences are ENHRY and SYGVKD. The CDR3 spells CAIRQTGGGGEAFF. The CDR3 DNA is TGTGCCATCAGGCAAACAGGGGGCGGGGGTGAAGCTTTCTTT.

The chain combines TRBV6-5 with TRBJ1-2; no clear D gene. The germline V gene encodes CDR1 MNHEY and CDR2 SVGAGI. The CDR3 covers 15 residues. Trimming stripped 0 bases from V and 1 base from J, with 9 bases between. The CDR3 DNA reads TGTGCCAGCAGTTACTCGTCCGGTCTTAACTATGGCTACACCTTC. This gives the protein CASSYSSGLNYGYTF.

The chain has TRBV5-1 and TRBJ1-4, with TRBD1 as a possible D gene (5 bases). V lost 2 bases, J lost 0 bases, and 8 bases lay in between. The CDR3 extends over 15 amino acids. In germline, CDR1 is SGHRS, CDR2 YFSETQ. The CDR3 region is CASSFIGATNEKLFF. The CDR3, as DNA: TGCGCCAGCAGCTTTATAGGGGCAACTAATGAAAAACTGTTTTTT.

This clone was recorded at least ten times. The chain combines TRBV7-9 with TRBJ1-2, with 7 bases that match TRBD1. V lost 5 bases to trimming and J lost 1 base; unmatched junction nucleotides: 7. CDR3 length: 15 residues. CDR1 and CDR2 (germline): SEHNR, FQNEAQ (reference sequence). CDR3 coding DNA: TGTGCCAGCAGCCCTGAGGGGGCGGGTAACTATGGCTACACCTTC. Protein product: CASSPEGAGNYGYTF.

V and J are TRBV5-1 and TRBJ2-5, with 8 bases fitting TRBD1. The CDR3 extends over 13 amino acids. Germline lookup yields CDR1 SGHRS and CDR2 YFSETQ. The V gene end was trimmed by 7 bases and the J gene end by 3 bases; junction bases not matched to a gene: 5. This CDR3 reads CASREQGEETQYF. In nucleotides, the CDR3 is TGCGCCAGCCGAGAACAGGGGGAAGAGACCCAGTACTTC.

The J gene is TRBJ2-1, the V gene TRBV6-4, with a tentative D call TRBD1 (5 bases). There are 11 residues in the CDR3. Germline values: CDR1 MRHNA, CDR2 SNTAGT. Trimming took off 3 bases at V and 11 bases at J, with 8 bases between the two ends. DNA of the CDR3: TGTGCCAGCAGTGAAGGGGCCCAGCAGTTCTTC. Translated: CASSEGAQQFF.

This chain connects TRBV11-2 to TRBJ2-3; weak D call: TRBD1 (5 bases). The germline CDR1 and CDR2 sequences are SGHAT and FQNNGV. The V and J ends lost 0 bases and 3 bases respectively, with 10 bases between them. The CDR3 length is 15 residues. The CDR3 sequence is CASSLEGPRTDTQYF. CDR3 DNA: TGTGCCAGCAGCTTAGAGGGGCCCCGTACAGATACGCAGTATTTT.